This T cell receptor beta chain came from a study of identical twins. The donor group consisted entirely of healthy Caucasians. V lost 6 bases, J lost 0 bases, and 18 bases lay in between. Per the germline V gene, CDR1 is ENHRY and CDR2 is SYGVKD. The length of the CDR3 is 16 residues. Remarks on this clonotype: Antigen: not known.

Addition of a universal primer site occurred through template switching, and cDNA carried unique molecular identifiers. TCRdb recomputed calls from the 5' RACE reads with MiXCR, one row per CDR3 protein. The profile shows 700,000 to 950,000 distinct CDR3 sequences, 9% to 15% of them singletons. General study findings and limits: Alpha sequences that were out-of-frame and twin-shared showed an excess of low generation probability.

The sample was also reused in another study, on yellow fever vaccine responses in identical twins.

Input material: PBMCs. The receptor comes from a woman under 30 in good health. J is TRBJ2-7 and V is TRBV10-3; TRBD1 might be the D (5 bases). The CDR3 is CAIRGAVGQSSYEQYF. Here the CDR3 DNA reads TGTGCCATCAGAGGGGCCGTCGGGCAGAGCTCCTACGAGCAGTACTTC.